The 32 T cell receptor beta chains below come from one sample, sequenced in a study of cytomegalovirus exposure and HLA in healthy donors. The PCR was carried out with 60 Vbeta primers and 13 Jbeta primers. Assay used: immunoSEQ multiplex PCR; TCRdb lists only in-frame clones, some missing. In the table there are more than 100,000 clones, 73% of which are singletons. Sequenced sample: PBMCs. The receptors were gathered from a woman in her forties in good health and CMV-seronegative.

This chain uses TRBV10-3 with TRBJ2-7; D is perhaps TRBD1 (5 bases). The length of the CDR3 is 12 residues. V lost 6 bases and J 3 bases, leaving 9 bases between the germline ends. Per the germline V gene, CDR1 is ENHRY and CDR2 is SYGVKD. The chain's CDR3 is CAIRGPNYEQYF. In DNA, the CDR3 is TGTGCCATCAGGGGGCCAAACTACGAGCAGTACTTC.

This CDR3 reads CASSDRDRGHGNTIYF. The CDR3 region has the DNA TGTGCCAGCAGTGATCGGGACAGGGGGCATGGAAACACCATATATTTT. The gene calls are TRBV6-1 and TRBJ1-3; 12 bases are a match to TRBD1. Looked up from germline, CDR1 is MNHNS and CDR2 is SASEGT. The V and J ends lost 3 bases and 3 bases, in that order; junction bases with no gene match: 3. This CDR3 comprises 16 residues.

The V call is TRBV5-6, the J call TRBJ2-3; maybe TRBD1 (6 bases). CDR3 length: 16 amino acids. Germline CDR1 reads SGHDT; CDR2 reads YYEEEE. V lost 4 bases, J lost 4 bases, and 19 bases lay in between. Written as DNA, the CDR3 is TGTGCCAGCAGCGTAAGCAGGGGATCGATCGCAGATACGCAGTATTTT. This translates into CASSVSRGSIADTQYF.

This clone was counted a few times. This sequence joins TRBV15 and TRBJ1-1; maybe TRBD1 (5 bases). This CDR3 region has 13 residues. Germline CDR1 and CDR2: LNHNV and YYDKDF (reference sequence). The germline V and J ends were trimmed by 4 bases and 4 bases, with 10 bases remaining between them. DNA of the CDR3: TGTGCCACCAGCACCAGGGTCGCCACTGAAGCTTTCTTT. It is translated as CATSTRVATEAFF. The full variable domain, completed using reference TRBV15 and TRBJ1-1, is DAMVIQNPRYQVTQFGKPVTLSCSQTLNHNVMYWYQQKSSQAPKLLFHYYDKDFNNEADTPDNFQSRRPNTSFCFLDIRSPGLGDTAMYLCATSTRVATEAFFGQGTRLTVV.

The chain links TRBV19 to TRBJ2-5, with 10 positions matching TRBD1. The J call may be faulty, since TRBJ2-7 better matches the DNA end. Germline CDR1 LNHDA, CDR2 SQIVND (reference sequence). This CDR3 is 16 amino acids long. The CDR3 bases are TGTGCCAGTAGATCCCGGGGACAGGGGAGCTCCTACGAGCAGTACTTC. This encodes CASRSRGQGSSYEQYF.

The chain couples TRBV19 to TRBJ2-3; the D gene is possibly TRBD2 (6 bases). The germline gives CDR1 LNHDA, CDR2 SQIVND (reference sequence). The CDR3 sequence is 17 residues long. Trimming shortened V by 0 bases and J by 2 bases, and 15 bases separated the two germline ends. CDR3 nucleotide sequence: TGTGCCAGTAGTATAGAGGGGTGGGCGGGGCACACAGATACGCAGTATTTT. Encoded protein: CASSIEGWAGHTDTQYF.

The CDR3 DNA follows: TGTGCCAGCAATTTGCCGTCGGGGGGTTTGACAGATACGCAGTATTTT. Its translation is CASNLPSGGLTDTQYF. This chain uses TRBV7-8 with TRBJ2-3, with 7 positions matching TRBD2. Trimming at V came to 7 bases and at J to 3 bases, leaving 13 bases not matched to a gene. The CDR3 contains 16 residues. Germline loops: CDR1 SGHVS, CDR2 FQNEAQ.

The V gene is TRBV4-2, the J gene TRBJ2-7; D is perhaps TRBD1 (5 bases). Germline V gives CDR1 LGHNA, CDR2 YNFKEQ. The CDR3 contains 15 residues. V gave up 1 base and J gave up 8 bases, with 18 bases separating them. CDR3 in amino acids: CASSQVATEGYKQYF. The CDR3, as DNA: TGTGCCAGCAGCCAAGTGGCGACAGAAGGTTATAAGCAGTACTTC.

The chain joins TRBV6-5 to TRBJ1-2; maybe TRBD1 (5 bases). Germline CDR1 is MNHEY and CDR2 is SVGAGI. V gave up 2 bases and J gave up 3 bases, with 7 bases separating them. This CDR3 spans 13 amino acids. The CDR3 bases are TGTGCCAGCAGTTACGGCAGGGACTATGGCTACACCTTC. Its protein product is CASSYGRDYGYTF.

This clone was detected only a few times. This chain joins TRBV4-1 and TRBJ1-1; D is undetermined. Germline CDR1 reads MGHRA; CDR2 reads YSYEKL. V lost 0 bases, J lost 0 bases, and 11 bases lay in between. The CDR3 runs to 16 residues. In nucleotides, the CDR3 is TGCGCCAGCAGCCAAGAAATGCGGGCGTTGAACACTGAAGCTTTCTTT. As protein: CASSQEMRALNTEAFF.

The CDR3 here is CASSSTGKGNTIYF. The CDR3, as DNA: TGTGCCAGCAGCTCCACAGGAAAAGGAAACACCATATATTTT. The chain has TRBV7-9 and TRBJ1-3, with D maybe TRBD1 (5 bases). The germline V gene encodes CDR1 SEHNR and CDR2 FQNEAQ (reference sequence). Between the trimmed V and J ends, which lost 4 bases and 4 bases, there was a span of 11 bases. CDR3 size: 14 residues.

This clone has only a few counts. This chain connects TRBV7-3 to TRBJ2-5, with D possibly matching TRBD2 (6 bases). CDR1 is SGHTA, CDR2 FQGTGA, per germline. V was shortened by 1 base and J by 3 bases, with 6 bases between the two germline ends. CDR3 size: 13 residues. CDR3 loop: CASSLRREETQYF. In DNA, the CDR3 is TGTGCCAGCAGCTTAAGGAGGGAAGAGACCCAGTACTTC.

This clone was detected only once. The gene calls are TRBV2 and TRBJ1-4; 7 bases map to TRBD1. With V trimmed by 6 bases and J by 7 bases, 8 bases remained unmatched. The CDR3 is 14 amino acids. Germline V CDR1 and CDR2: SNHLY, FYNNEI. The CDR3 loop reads CASRLQGLVEKLFF. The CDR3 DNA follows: TGTGCCAGCAGATTACAGGGGTTAGTTGAAAAACTGTTTTTT.

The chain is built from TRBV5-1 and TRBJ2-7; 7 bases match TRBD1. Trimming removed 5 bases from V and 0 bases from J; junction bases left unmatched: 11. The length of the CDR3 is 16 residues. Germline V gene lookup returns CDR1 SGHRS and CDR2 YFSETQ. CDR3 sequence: CASSHKAGTVSYEQYF. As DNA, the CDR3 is TGCGCCAGCAGTCACAAAGCCGGGACAGTCTCCTACGAGCAGTACTTC.

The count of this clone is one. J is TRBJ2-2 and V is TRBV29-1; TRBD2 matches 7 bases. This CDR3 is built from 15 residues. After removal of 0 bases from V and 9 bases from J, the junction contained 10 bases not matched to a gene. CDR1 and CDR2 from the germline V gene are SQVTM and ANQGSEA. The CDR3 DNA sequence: TGCAGCGTTGAAGATATCGGCGGGAGTCCCCGGGAGCTGTTTTTT. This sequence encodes CSVEDIGGSPRELFF.

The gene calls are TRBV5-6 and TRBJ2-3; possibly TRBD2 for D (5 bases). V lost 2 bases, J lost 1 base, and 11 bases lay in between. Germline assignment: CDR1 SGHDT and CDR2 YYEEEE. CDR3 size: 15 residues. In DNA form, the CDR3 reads TGTGCCAGCAGCTTTGAGGGATTTGGCACAGATACGCAGTATTTT. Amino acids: CASSFEGFGTDTQYF. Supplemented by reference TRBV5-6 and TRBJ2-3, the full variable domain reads DAGVTQSPTHLIKTRGQQVTLRCSPKSGHDTVSWYQQALGQGPQFIFQYYEEEERQRGNFPDRFSGHQFPNYSSELNVNALLLGDSALYLCASSFEGFGTDTQYFGPGTRLTVL.

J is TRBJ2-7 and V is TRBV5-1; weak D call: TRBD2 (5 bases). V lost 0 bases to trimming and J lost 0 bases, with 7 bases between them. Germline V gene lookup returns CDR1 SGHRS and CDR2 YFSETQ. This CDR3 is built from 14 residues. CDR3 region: CASSLGGGSYEQYF. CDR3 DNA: TGCGCCAGCAGCTTGGGTGGAGGCTCCTACGAGCAGTACTTC.

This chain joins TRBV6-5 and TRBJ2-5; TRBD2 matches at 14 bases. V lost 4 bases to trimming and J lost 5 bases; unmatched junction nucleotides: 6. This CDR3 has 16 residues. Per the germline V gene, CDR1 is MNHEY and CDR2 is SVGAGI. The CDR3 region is CASSSRLAGGGETQYF. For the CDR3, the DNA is TGTGCCAGCAGTTCCCGACTAGCGGGAGGGGGGGAGACCCAGTACTTC.

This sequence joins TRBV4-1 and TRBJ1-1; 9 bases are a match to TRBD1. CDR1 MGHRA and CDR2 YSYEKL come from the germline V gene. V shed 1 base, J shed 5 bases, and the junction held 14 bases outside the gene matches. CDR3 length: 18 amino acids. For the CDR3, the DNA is TGCGCCAGCAGCCAAGGGGTGGGACAGGGCCGGGGAAGAACTGAAGCTTTCTTT. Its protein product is CASSQGVGQGRGRTEAFF.

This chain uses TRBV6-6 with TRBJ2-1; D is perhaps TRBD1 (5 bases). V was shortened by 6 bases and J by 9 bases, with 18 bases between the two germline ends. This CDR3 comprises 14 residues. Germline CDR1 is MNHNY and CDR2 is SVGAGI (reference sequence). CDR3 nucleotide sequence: TGTGCCAGCAGCCTAACCTCAGGGAAAACTGAGCAGTTCTTC. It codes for CASSLTSGKTEQFF.

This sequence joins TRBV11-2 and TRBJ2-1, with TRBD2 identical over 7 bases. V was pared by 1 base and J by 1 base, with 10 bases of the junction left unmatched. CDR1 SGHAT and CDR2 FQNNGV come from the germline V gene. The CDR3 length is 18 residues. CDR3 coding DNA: TGTGCCAGCAGCTTAGGTTTTTGGCGGGAGACGTCCTACAATGAGCAGTTCTTC. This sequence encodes CASSLGFWRETSYNEQFF.

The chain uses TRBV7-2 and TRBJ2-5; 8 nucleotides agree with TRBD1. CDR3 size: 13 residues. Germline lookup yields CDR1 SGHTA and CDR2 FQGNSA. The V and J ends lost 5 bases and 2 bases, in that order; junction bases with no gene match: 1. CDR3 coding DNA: TGTGCCAGCAGCCGGGACAGGCAAGAGACCCAGTACTTC. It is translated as CASSRDRQETQYF.

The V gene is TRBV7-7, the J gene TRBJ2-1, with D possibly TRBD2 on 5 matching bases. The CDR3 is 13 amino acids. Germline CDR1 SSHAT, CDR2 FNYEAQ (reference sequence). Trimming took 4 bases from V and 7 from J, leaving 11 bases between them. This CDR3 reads CASSSGLGNEQFF. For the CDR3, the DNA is TGTGCCAGCAGCTCGGGATTGGGGAATGAGCAGTTCTTC.

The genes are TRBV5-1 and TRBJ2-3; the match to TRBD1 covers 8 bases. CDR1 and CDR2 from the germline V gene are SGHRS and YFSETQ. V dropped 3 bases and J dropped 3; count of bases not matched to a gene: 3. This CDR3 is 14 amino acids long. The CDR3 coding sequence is TGCGCCAGCAGCTCGACAGGGGAAACAGATACGCAGTATTTT. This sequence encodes CASSSTGETDTQYF.

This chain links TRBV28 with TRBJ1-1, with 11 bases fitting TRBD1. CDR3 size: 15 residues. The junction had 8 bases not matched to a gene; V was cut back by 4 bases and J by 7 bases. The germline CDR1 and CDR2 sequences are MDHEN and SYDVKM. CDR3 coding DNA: TGTGCCAGCAGTTCGGGACAGGGGGGAAGGATTGAAGCTTTCTTT. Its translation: CASSSGQGGRIEAFF.

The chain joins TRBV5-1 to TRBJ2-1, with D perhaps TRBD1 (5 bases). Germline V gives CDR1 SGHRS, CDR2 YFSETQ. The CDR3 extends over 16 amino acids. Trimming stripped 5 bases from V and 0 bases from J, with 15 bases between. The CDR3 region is CASRGRTKSSYNEQFF. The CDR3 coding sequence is TGCGCCAGCAGGGGGCGAACTAAGAGCTCCTACAATGAGCAGTTCTTC.

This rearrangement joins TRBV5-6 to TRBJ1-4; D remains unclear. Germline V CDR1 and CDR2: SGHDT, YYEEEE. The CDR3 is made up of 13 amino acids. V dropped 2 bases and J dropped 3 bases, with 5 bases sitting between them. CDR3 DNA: TGTGCCAGCAGCTTCGGTGCTAATGAAAAACTGTTTTTT. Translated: CASSFGANEKLFF.

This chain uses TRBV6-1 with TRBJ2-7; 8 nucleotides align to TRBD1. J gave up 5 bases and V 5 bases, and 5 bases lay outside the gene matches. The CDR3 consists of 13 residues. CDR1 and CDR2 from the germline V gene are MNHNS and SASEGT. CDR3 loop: CASSRRGLDEQYF. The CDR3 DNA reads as TGTGCCAGCAGTCGCAGGGGGCTCGACGAGCAGTACTTC.

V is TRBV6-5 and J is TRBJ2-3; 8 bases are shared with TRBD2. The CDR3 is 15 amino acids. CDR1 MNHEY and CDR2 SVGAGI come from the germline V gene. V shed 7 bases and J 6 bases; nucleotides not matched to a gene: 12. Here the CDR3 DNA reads TGTGCCAGCACAAGGGTAGCGGGAAATTTGGATACGCAGTATTTT. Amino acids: CASTRVAGNLDTQYF.

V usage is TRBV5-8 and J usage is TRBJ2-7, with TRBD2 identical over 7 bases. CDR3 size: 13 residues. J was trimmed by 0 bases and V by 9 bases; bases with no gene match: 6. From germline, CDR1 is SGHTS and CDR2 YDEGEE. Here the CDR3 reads CATLAANSYEQYF. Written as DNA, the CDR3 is TGTGCCACCCTAGCGGCCAACTCCTACGAGCAGTACTTC.

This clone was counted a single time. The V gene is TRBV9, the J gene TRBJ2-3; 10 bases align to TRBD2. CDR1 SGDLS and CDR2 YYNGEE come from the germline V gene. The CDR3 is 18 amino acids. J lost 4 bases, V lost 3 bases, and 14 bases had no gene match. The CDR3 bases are TGTGCCAGCAGCGCGGCAGCGGGGGGGCCTGGTACGGCAGATACGCAGTATTTT. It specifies CASSAAAGGPGTADTQYF.

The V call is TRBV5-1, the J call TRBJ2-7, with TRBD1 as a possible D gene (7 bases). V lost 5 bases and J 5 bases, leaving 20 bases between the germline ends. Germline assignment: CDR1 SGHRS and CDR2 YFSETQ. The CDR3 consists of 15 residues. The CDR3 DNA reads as TGCGCCAGCAGTTTCAGGGGGGCGGAGAGCAACGAGCAGTACTTC. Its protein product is CASSFRGAESNEQYF. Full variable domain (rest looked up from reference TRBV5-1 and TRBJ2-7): KAGVTQTPRYLIKTRGQQVTLSCSPISGHRSVSWYQQTPGQGLQFLFEYFSETQRNKGNFPGRFSGRQFSNSRSEMNVSTLELGDSALYLCASSFRGAESNEQYFGPGTRLTVT.